The TCR beta chain under discussion was sequenced for a study of T cell responses to AZD1222 COVID-19 vaccine. Recipients boosted at about 4 weeks or about 12 weeks are pooled. The germline gives CDR1 SGHRS, CDR2 YFSETQ. The ends were cut back, 4 bases at V and 3 bases at J, with 16 bases in the middle. There are 15 residues in the CDR3. About this clone itself: Its antigen is not known.

General study points: Reports say nearly half of spike-specific TCRs go after unmutated variant regions. It should be noted that donors were predominantly white British and more often female, and clonal diversity was possibly underestimated. Baseline seropositivity characterized only six or seven AZD1222 recipients.

The table came from immunoSEQ multiplex PCR; TCRdb's copy has only in-frame clones and leaves some out. This table holds 100,000 to 150,000 clones, roughly 92% found once. The TCR comes from an adult who received the AZD1222 COVID-19 vaccine. Sequences were derived from peripheral blood, sampled 28 days after the second AZD1222 dose. This sequence joins TRBV5-1 and TRBJ1-2; D ambiguous. CDR3 sequence (DNA): TGCGCCAGCAGCGCGCAGATAGGTTATCACTATGGCTACACCTTC. This sequence encodes CASSAQIGYHYGYTF.